This TCR beta chain was sequenced for a study of post-analysis software for immune sequencing data. Overall study context: Included among the disease courses, which were recorded for the cohort, were relapsing-remitting, secondary progressive and progressive-relapsing multiple sclerosis. Whole-study results and caveats: Normalized Chao1 diversity in multiple sclerosis patients fell significantly below that of controls. Elevated frequency relative to controls characterized 4 or 5 TRBV segments in patients, TRBV5-6, TRBV5-1 and TRBV20-1 among them.

Concerning this clonotype itself: No antigen is known for it.

The TCR beta cDNA libraries carried unique molecular identifiers. Each batch of about 0.95 to 11 million T cells produced roughly 0.5 million cDNA molecules. TCRdb used MiXCR to reprocess the PCR reads, holding one entry per CDR3 protein. The data hold about 500,000 distinct CDR3 sequences, with roughly 45% observed a single time. Germline CDR1 and CDR2: SGHRS and YFSETQ. CDR3 size: 15 residues. Trimming took off 3 bases at V and 4 bases at J, with 15 bases between the two ends. The V gene is TRBV5-1, the J gene TRBJ2-3; D unresolved. The sample consisted of blood. The clonotype was recovered from a girl aged 5-17 years with multiple sclerosis. In DNA form, the CDR3 reads TGCGCCAGCAGCTCCGTCAGTAGTCCCGCAGATACGCAGTATTTT. Its protein product is CASSSVSSPADTQYF. Full variable domain (remainder filled in from reference TRBV5-1 and TRBJ2-3): KAGVTQTPRYLIKTRGQQVTLSCSPISGHRSVSWYQQTPGQGLQFLFEYFSETQRNKGNFPGRFSGRQFSNSRSEMNVSTLELGDSALYLCASSSVSSPADTQYFGPGTRLTVL.